The present TCR beta chain was sequenced within a study of Ad26.COV2.S vaccination and SARS-CoV-2 variants. Stated treatment: roughly 20 received Ad26.COV2.S at low or high dose, single or two shots; about 5 received placebo; per-sample allocation not given. Sampling took place 63 days after the first vaccine or placebo injection. Germline assignment: CDR1 SNHLY and CDR2 FYNNEI. The CDR3 sequence is 14 residues long. V was clipped by 7 bases and J by 0 bases, with 10 bases between them. Libraries were prepared by immunoSEQ multiplex PCR; TCRdb keeps only in-frame clonotypes and omits some of them. Of about 680,000 clones listed, about 89% are singletons.

The source was peripheral blood, collected in a trial of Ad26.COV2.S vaccine versus placebo. The TCR comes from a person aged 18-60 years who received the Ad26.COV2.S COVID-19 vaccine or a placebo. The chain uses TRBV2 and TRBJ1-5; D possibly corresponds to TRBD1 (5 bases). CDR3 region: CASKRDHSNQPQHF. Here the CDR3 DNA reads TGTGCCAGCAAGAGGGACCATAGCAATCAGCCCCAGCATTTT.